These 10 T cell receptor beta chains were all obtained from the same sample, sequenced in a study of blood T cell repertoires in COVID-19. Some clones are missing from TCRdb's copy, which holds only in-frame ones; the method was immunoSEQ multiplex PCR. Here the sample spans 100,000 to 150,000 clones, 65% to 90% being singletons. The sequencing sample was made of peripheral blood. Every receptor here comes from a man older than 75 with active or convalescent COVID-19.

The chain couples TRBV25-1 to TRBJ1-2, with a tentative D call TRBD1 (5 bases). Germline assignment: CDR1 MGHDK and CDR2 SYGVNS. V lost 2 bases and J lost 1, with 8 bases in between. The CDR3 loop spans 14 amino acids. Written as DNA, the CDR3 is TGTGCCAGCAGTGAAGGGGGGATTAACTATGGCTACACCTTC. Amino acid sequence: CASSEGGINYGYTF.

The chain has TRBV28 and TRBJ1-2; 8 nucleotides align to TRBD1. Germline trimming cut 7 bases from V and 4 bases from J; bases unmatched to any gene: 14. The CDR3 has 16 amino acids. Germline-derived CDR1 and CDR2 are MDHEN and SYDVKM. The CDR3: CASNSVALGQAYGYTF. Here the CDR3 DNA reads TGTGCCAGCAACTCAGTCGCGTTGGGACAGGCCTATGGCTACACCTTC.

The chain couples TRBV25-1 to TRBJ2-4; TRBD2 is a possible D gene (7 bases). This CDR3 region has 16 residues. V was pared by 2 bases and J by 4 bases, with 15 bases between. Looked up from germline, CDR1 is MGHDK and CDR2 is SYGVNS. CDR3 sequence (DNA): TGTGCCAGCAGTGAAAGGGCGGGGGCGTCAAAAAACATTCAGTACTTC. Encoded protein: CASSERAGASKNIQYF. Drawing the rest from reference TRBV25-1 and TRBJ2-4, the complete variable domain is EADIYQTPRYLVIGTGKKITLECSQTMGHDKMYWYQQDPGMELHLIHYSYGVNSTEKGDLSSESTVSRIRTEHFPLTLESARPSHTSQYLCASSERAGASKNIQYFGAGTRLSVL.

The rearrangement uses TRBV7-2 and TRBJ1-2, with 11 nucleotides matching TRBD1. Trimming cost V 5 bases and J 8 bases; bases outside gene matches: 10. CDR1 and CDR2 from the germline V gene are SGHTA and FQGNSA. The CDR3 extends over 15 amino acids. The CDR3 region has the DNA TGTGCCAGCAGCCCAAGGACAGGGGGCTTCTGGGGCTACACCTTC. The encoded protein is CASSPRTGGFWGYTF.

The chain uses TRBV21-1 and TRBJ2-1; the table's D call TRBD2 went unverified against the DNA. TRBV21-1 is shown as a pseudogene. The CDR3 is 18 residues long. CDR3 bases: TGTGCCAGCAGCAAACCTGAAGCTAGCGGGAGCTCCTACAATGAGCAGTTCTTC. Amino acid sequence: CASSKPEASGSSYNEQFF.

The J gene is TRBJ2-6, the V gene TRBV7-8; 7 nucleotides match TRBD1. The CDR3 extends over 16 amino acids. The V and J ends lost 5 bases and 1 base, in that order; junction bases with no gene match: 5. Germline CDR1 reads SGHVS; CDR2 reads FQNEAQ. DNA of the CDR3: TGTGCCAGCAGCCTGACAGGGTCTTCTGGGGCCAACGTCCTGACTTTC. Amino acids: CASSLTGSSGANVLTF.

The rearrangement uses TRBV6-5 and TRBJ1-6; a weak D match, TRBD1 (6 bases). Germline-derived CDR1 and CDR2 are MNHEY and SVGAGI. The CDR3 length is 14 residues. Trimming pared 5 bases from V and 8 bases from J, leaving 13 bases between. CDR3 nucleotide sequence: TGTGCCAGCAGTACGGACAGCAGTTATTCACCCCTCCACTTT. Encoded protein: CASSTDSSYSPLHF.

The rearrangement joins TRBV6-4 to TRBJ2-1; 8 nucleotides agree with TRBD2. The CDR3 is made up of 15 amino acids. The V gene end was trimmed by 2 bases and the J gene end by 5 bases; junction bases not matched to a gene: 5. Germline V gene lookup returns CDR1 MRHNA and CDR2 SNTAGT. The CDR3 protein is CASSDPGTSNNEQFF. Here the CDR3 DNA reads TGTGCCAGCAGTGACCCCGGGACTAGTAACAATGAGCAGTTCTTC.

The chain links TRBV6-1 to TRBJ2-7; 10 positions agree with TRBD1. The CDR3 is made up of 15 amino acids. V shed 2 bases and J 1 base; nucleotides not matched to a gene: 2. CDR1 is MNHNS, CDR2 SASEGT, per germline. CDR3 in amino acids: CASSERDRGSYEQYF. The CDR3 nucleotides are TGTGCCAGCAGTGAACGGGACAGGGGATCCTACGAGCAGTACTTC.

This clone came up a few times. The CDR3 is CASSLSVYRGHQPQHF. CDR3 DNA: TGTGCCAGCAGCTTGTCTGTGTACAGGGGGCATCAGCCCCAGCATTTT. The V and J genes are TRBV5-5 and TRBJ1-5; 9 bases align to TRBD1. Germline-derived CDR1 and CDR2 are SGHKS and YYEKEE (reference sequence). V trimming: 1 base; J trimming: 5 bases; junction bases outside the gene matches: 7. This CDR3 is built from 16 residues.